This T cell receptor (beta chain) was sequenced in a study of post-analysis software for immune sequencing data. Study findings and constraints: The authors found that F measure strongly co-clustered same-batch samples. With TRBV5-6, TRBV5-1 and TRBV20-1 included, about five TRBV segments were more frequent in patients than in controls. Significantly lower normalized Chao1 diversity was found in patients with multiple sclerosis relative to controls.

On this clonotype itself: Antigen: not known.

Looked up from germline, CDR1 is MDHEN and CDR2 is SYDVKM. CDR3 length: 14 residues. Deletions cut 4 bases from V and 8 bases from J, with 15 bases between. The authors incorporated unique molecular identifiers into the TCR beta cDNA libraries. TCRdb called the PCR reads again in MiXCR, with one record for every CDR3 protein. Of roughly 200,000 distinct CDR3 sequences in the sample, 29% were seen once. This TCR was sampled from a girl aged 2 to 17 with multiple sclerosis. The specimen was blood. The V and J genes are TRBV28 and TRBJ2-4; D is undetermined. The CDR3 spells CASSSPVRADIQYF. The DNA for the CDR3 is TGTGCCAGCAGTTCCCCGGTTCGGGCGGACATTCAGTACTTC.